This T cell receptor beta chain was identified in a study of OX40 agonist ivuxolimab in advanced cancers. The study in broad terms: The costimulatory receptor OX40 (CD134) was targeted by ivuxolimab, a fully human IgG2 agonistic monoclonal antibody. Peripheral TCRbeta sequencing was intended to test whether TCR sequence diversity was altered and clonal T-cell expansion was caused by ivuxolimab. Prior anti-PD-1, anti-PD-L1 or anti-CTLA-4 therapy was permitted, and checkpoint inhibitors had been received by about 37% of dose-escalation patients. Among the 52 dose-escalation patients, 19 had hepatocellular carcinoma, 15 melanoma, 9 renal cell carcinoma and 9 head and neck cancer. The dose-escalation cohort was almost 85% male with a mean age of around 64 years, ranging from roughly 20 to 80. Intravenous ivuxolimab was administered to patients every 2 weeks at six dose levels: 0.01, 0.1, 0.3, 1.5, 3 and 10 mg/kg. The paper describes the monotherapy dose-escalation part (N of about 57 patients) of the phase I trial of ivuxolimab. Partial responses occurred in three dose-escalation patients: two with cutaneous melanoma and one with hepatocellular carcinoma.

For this clone: No cognate antigen has been identified for it. Per-base quality was not reported, and no clone a single base away is much larger than it.

Patients with autoimmune disease history or receiving systemic immunosuppression were excluded from the trial. Peripheral blood for TCR sequencing was drawn from every dose cohort at baseline, at cycle 4 day 1 and at cycle 7 day 1. Samples were obtained from an open-label, multicenter, first-in-human phase I dose-escalation trial of ivuxolimab. Adults with locally advanced or metastatic melanoma, renal cell carcinoma, hepatocellular carcinoma or head and neck squamous cell carcinoma were enrolled in the trial. Before TCR sequencing, CD4+ and CD8+ T cells were separately sorted from peripheral blood. What the authors observed across the whole study: After ivuxolimab, more expanded clones were found on average in CD8+ T cells than in CD4+ T cells. Low levels of normalized T-cell clonal expansion were also seen in some patients who did not respond. At doses from 0.1 to 3.0 mg/kg, clonal expansion was seen in both CD4+ and CD8+ blood T cells between baseline and week 6. The antigen specificity of the peripheral T cells that underwent clonal expansion was not determined. In the 0.1-3.0 mg/kg groups, partial responders had among the lowest normalized peripheral clonal expansion, particularly in CD8+ T cells.

Trimming at the junction amounts to 3 bases on V and 0 bases on J, and the germline ends lie 19 bases apart. The germline V gene (reference sequence) yields SGHNT for CDR1 and YYREEE for CDR2. From its cysteine to its phenylalanine, the CDR3 spans 17 amino acids. The entry retains the CDR3 DNA only, 51 bases that are in frame from base 1. For sequencing of the TCRbeta CDR3 region, genomic DNA was extracted from the sorted cells. The immunoSEQ Assay was used to sequence the TCRbeta CDR3 regions. This is the immuneACCESS table as TCRdb keeps it, with only in-frame sequences that have V and J called. A part of the clones is gone; compared with another copy, unresolved V genes explain less than half, and the rest is unexplained. This sample holds tens of thousands of clones; 79% were observed only once. The top ten clones comprise about 14% of the sample.

The sequences come from CD4+ or CD8+ T cells sorted from blood, collected in a trial of the OX40 agonist ivuxolimab. This chain is built from TRBV5-4 and TRBJ2-7; 5 matching bases give a weak D call of TRBD2. The sequence came from an adult with an advanced solid tumor such as melanoma, head and neck, liver or kidney cancer. The CDR3 region has the sequence CASSYFSDWSFSYEQYF. The DNA sequence is TGTGCCAGCAGCTACTTCTCGGACTGGAGTTTCTCCTACGAGCAGTACTTC.